This passage covers 11 T cell receptor beta chains from one sample sequenced in a study of graft-versus-host responses after intestinal transplantation. Which antigens these TCRs recognize remains unknown. TCRdb's table, derived via immunoSEQ multiplex PCR, lists solely in-frame clones and lacks some. The profile shows 99,000 or so clones, more than 85% of them singletons. This specimen consisted of unstimulated CD4+ T cells sorted from spleen or lymph node cells, obtained before intestinal transplant. All receptors derive from a human donor who received an intestinal transplant.

The genes are TRBV5-4 and TRBJ2-5, with 14 bases fitting TRBD2. The germline V gene encodes CDR1 SGHNT and CDR2 YYREEE (reference sequence). The V and J ends lost 4 bases and 2 bases, in that order; junction bases with no gene match: 7. CDR3 length equals 17 residues. CDR3 bases: TGTGCCAGCAGCAAGGGGACTAGCGGGAGAGGGCAAGAGACCCAGTACTTC. It is translated as CASSKGTSGRGQETQYF.

The rearrangement uses TRBV4-2 and TRBJ2-3; TRBD1 might be the D (5 bases). The CDR3 runs 17 residues. V was cut by 0 bases and J by 2 bases, with 15 bases left in between. The germline V gene encodes CDR1 LGHNA and CDR2 YNFKEQ. The CDR3 loop is CASSQDGAGPPTDTQYF. Here the CDR3 DNA reads TGTGCCAGCAGCCAAGATGGGGCAGGACCTCCCACAGATACGCAGTATTTT.

CDR3 bases: TGCAGCGTTGTAGGCAGGGGGACCAGAAATGAGCAGTTCTTC. Residues: CSVVGRGTRNEQFF. This chain links TRBV29-1 with TRBJ2-1; 7 nucleotides line up with TRBD1. From germline, CDR1 is SQVTM and CDR2 ANQGSEA. V shed 4 bases and J 7 bases; nucleotides not matched to a gene: 10. CDR3 size: 14 residues.

The CDR3 nucleotides are TGTGCCAGCAGAGAAAATAGCGGGACAGATACGCAGTATTTT. This translates into CASRENSGTDTQYF. The V call is TRBV7-9, the J call TRBJ2-3; 7 bases align to TRBD2. Trimming at V came to 6 bases and at J to 3 bases, leaving 6 bases not matched to a gene. The CDR3 is made up of 14 amino acids. Germline V gene data show CDR1 as SEHNR and CDR2 as FQNEAQ (reference sequence).

The V gene is TRBV5-7, the J gene TRBJ2-5; D perhaps matches TRBD2 (6 bases). TRBV5-7 falls under the ORF class, with uncertain function. V was trimmed by 1 base and J by 5 bases, leaving 15 bases between them. This CDR3 comprises 15 residues. As DNA, the CDR3 is TGTGCCAGCAGCTTGACGGTCGGGGGTGGGGAGACCCAGTACTTC. It is translated as CASSLTVGGGETQYF.

V gene TRBV27 combines with J gene TRBJ2-3, with D possibly TRBD1 on 5 matching bases. The V gene lost 8 bases and the J gene lost 5 bases, with 11 bases spanning the gap. Germline CDR1 MNHEY, CDR2 SMNVEV (reference sequence). This CDR3 spans 12 amino acids. CDR3 sequence: CASGVRGDTQYF. In nucleotides, the CDR3 is TGTGCCAGCGGTGTTAGGGGAGATACGCAGTATTTT.

Written as DNA, the CDR3 is TGCAGCGTTCCTAGGACAATAAACACTGAAGCTTTCTTT. Amino acid sequence: CSVPRTINTEAFF. This chain connects TRBV29-1 to TRBJ1-1; D may be TRBD1 (5 bases). The germline V gene has CDR1 SQVTM and CDR2 ANQGSEA. The CDR3 runs 13 residues. V lost 5 bases and J lost 2, with 12 bases in between.

CDR3 nucleotide sequence: TGTGCCAGCAGCTTAGCGCGGAGCGGGAGCGGGTACGAGCAGTACTTC. Amino acids: CASSLARSGSGYEQYF. This sequence joins TRBV7-9 and TRBJ2-5, with TRBD2 identical over 8 bases. The J call may be in error: the DNA end matches TRBJ2-7 better. Germline V gives CDR1 SEHNR, CDR2 FQNEAQ (reference sequence). The CDR3 spans 16 residues.

This chain uses TRBV6-5 with TRBJ2-7; 7 bases fit TRBD2. The V gene end was trimmed by 9 bases and the J gene end by 3 bases; junction bases not matched to a gene: 11. CDR3 length equals 14 residues. CDR1 MNHEY and CDR2 SVGAGI come from the germline V gene. CDR3 sequence (DNA): TGTGCCAGACCGGCGCCGGGGGGAGGCTACGAGCAGTACTTC. It encodes CARPAPGGGYEQYF.

The chain carries TRBV7-2 and TRBJ2-1; a possible D gene is TRBD2 (5 bases). V was cut by 5 bases and J by 6 bases, with 14 bases left in between. Germline CDR1 is SGHTA and CDR2 is FQGNSA. This CDR3 is 14 amino acids long. This CDR3 reads CASSLERLLNEQFF. CDR3 DNA: TGTGCCAGCAGCCTAGAGCGGCTTCTCAATGAGCAGTTCTTC.

V is TRBV6-5 and J is TRBJ1-2, with a weak D call TRBD1 (6 bases). The CDR3 is 14 residues long. With 0 bases removed from V and 4 bases from J, the gap between germline ends came to 9 bases. Germline V gene lookup returns CDR1 MNHEY and CDR2 SVGAGI. In DNA form, the CDR3 reads TGTGCCAGCAGTTACTCGAGGGGGGGCTATGGCTACACCTTC. Translating gives CASSYSRGGYGYTF.